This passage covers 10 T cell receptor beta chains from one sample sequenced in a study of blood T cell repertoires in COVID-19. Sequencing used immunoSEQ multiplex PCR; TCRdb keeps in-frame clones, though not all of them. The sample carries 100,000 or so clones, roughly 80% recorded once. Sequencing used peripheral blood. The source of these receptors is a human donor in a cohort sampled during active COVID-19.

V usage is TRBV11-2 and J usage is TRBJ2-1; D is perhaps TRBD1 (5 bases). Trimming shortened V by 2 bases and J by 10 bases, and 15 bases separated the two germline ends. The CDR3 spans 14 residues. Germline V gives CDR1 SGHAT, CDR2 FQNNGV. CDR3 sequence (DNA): TGTGCCAGCAGCTTAAATGTGGGGCGGCTGGAGCAGTTCTTC. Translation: CASSLNVGRLEQFF.

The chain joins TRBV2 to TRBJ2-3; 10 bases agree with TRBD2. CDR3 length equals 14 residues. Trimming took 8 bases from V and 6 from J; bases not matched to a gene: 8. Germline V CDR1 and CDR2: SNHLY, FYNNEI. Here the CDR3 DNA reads TGTGCCAGCGGGGGAACTAGCGGGGTTGATACGCAGTATTTT. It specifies CASGGTSGVDTQYF.

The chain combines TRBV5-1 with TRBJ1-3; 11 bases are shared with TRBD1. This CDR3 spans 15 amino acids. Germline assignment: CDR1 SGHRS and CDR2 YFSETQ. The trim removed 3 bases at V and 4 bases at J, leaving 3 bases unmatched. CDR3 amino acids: CASSWGQGEGNTIYF. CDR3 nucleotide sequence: TGCGCCAGCAGCTGGGGACAGGGGGAAGGAAACACCATATATTTT.

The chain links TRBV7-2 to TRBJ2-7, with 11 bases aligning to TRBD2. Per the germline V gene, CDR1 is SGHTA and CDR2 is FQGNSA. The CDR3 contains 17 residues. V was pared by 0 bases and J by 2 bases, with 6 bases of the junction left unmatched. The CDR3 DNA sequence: TGTGCCAGCAGCTTAGCCTCAACTAGCGGGGGTGCCTACGAGCAGTACTTC. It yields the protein CASSLASTSGGAYEQYF.

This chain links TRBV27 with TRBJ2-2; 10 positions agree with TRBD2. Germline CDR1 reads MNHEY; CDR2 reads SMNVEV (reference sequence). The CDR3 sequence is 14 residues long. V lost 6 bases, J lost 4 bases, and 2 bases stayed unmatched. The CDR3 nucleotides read TGTGCCAGCAGGGGACTAGCGCTCACCGGGGAGCTGTTTTTT. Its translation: CASRGLALTGELFF.

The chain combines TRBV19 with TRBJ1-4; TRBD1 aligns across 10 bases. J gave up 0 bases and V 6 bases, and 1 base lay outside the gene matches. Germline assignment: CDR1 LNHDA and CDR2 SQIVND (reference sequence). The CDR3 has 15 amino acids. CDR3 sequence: CASRGQGTTNEKLFF. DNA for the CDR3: TGTGCCAGTAGGGGACAGGGGACAACTAATGAAAAACTGTTTTTT. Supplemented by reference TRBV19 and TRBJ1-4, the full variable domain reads DGGITQSPKYLFRKEGQNVTLSCEQNLNHDAMYWYRQDPGQGLRLIYYSQIVNDFQKGDIAEGYSVSREKKESFPLTVTSAQKNPTAFYLCASRGQGTTNEKLFFGSGTQLSVL.

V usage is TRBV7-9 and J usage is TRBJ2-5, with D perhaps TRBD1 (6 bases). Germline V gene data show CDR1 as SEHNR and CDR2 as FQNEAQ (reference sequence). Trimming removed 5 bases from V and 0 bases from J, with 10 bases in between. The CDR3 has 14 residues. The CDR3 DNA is TGTGCCAGCAGCGCCTACAGGGACCAAGAGACCCAGTACTTC. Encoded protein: CASSAYRDQETQYF.

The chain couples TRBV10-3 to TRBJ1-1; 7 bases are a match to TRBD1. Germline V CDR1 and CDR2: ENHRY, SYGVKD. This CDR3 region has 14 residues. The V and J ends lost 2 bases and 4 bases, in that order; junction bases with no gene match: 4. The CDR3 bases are TGTGCCATCAGTGAGAGGGGGCTGAGCACTGAAGCTTTCTTT. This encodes CAISERGLSTEAFF.

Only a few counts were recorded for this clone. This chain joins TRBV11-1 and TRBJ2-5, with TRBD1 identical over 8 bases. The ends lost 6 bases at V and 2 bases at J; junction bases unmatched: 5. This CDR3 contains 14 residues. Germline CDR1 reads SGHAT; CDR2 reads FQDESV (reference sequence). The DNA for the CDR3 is TGTGCCAGCAGAGGACAGGGACGGCAAGAGACCCAGTACTTC. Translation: CASRGQGRQETQYF. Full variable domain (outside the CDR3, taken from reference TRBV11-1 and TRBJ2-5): EAEVAQSPRYKITEKSQAVAFWCDPISGHATLYWYRQILGQGPELLVQFQDESVVDDSQLPKDRFSAERLKGVDSTLKIQPAELGDSAMYLCASRGQGRQETQYFGPGTRLLVL.

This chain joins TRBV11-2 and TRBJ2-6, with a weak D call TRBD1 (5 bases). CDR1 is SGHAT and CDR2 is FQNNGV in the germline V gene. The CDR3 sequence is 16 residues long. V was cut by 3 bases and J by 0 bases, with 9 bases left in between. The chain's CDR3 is CASSFPGLSGANVLTF. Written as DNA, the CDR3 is TGTGCCAGCAGCTTCCCAGGGCTCTCTGGGGCCAACGTCCTGACTTTC. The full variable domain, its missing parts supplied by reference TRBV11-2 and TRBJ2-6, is EAGVAQSPRYKIIEKRQSVAFWCNPISGHATLYWYQQILGQGPKLLIQFQNNGVVDDSQLPKDRFSAERLKGVDSTLKIQPAKLEDSAVYLCASSFPGLSGANVLTFGAGSRLTVL.